This TCR beta chain was found in a study of control samples from healthy donors and cancer patients (dated by TCRdb to about 2020). The germline V gene (reference sequence) specifies LGHDT as CDR1 and YNNKEL as CDR2. Measured from the cysteine to the phenylalanine, the CDR3 is 15 residues long. Of all the DNA, just the CDR3 is kept, 45 bases in frame from base 1. V is trimmed back by 5 bases and J by 6 bases, and the junction contains 8 bases that no gene match accounts for. A remark on this clone: This receptor's antigen is unknown. It has no much larger one-base neighbor in the sample; base qualities were not kept.

Library preparation was by the immunoSEQ multiplex PCR assay. TCRdb retrieved this table from immuneACCESS and kept in-frame rearrangements only. Not all clones are present; in checked studies, unresolved V genes account for under half, and no reason is known for the remainder. This sample is represented by about 160,000 clones; around 96% of them were singletons. The ten largest clones capture about 8.5% of the sample. Sequencing was done on a sample of blood. The TCR was taken from a woman aged 40 to 50 in good health. The V gene is TRBV3-1 (or the pseudogene TRBV3-2) and the J gene is TRBJ1-4, and TRBD1 matches 8 of the central bases. The CDR3 reads as follows: CASSAWTGIDEKLFF. The DNA is as follows: TGTGCCAGCAGCGCCTGGACAGGGATCGATGAAAAACTGTTTTTT.